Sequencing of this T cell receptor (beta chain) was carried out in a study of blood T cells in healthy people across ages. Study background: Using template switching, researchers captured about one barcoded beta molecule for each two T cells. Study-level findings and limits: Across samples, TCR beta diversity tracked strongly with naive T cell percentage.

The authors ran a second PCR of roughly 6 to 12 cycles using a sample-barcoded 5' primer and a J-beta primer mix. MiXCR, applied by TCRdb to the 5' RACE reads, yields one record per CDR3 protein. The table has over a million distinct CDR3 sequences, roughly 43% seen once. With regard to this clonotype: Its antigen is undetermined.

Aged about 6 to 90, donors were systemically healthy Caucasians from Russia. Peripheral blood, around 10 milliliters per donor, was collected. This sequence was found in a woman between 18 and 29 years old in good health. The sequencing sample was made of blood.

CDR3 DNA sequence: TGCGCCAGCAGCTGGGGCCCGGGACCAATCTCCTACGAGCAGTACTTC. Amino acid sequence: CASSWGPGPISYEQYF. The chain combines TRBV5-1 with TRBJ2-7; either TRBD1 or TRBD2 may supply D (5 bases each). CDR1 and CDR2 from the germline V gene are SGHRS and YFSETQ. Trimming removed 3 bases from V and 0 bases from J, with 16 bases in between. This CDR3 contains 16 residues.